The rows below give T cell receptor beta chains drawn from one sample of a study of shared clonotypes between healthy human individuals. Sequencing used immunoSEQ multiplex PCR; TCRdb keeps in-frame clones, though not all of them. The profile shows hundreds of thousands of clones, around 96% of them singletons. The sequenced sample consisted of memory CD8+ T cells sorted from blood. Receptor source: a young man in good health. CDR3s include the opening cysteine and the closing phenylalanine or tryptophan. Each record gives: J gene, clone size, CDR3 length, D gene, V gene, CDR3 DNA, CDR3 protein. The D gene is left open where the match is weak. Only some rows state a clone size, as once, few, many or a class for expanded clones.

>TRBJ1-3|NA|16|TRBD1|TRBV6-1
TGTGCCAGCAGTGAAAGTCCAGGGACAGGAGGAAACACCATATATTTT
CASSESPGTGGNTIYF
>TRBJ1-1|NA|14|NA|TRBV5-4
TGTGCCAGCAGCTTGGAGGGGCGGAACACTGAAGCTTTCTTT
CASSLEGRNTEAFF
>TRBJ1-2|NA|14|TRBD1|TRBV30
TGTGCCTGGAGACTACGGGACAGGGACTATGGCTACACCTTC
CAWRLRDRDYGYTF
>TRBJ2-1|NA|12|NA|TRBV6-1
TGTGCCAGCAGAGGACGGAACAATGAGCAGTTCTTC
CASRGRNNEQFF
>TRBJ2-3|NA|17|TRBD2|TRBV5-1
TGCGCCAGCAGCTTGGCCCCTAGCGGAACTAGCACAGATACGCAGTATTTT
CASSLAPSGTSTDTQYF
>TRBJ2-1|NA|15|TRBD2|TRBV19
TGTGCCAGTAGTTTTCCGGGACTAGCGGGAAATGAGCAGTTCTTC
CASSFPGLAGNEQFF
>TRBJ1-1|once|15|NA|TRBV9
TGTGCCAGCAGCGTAGTGTCCGGGGTAGAAACTGAAGCTTTCTTT
CASSVVSGVETEAFF
>TRBJ1-3|NA|14|NA|TRBV5-1
TGCGCCAGCAGCTTGACAGGTTCTGGAAACACCATATATTTT
CASSLTGSGNTIYF
>TRBJ1-3|NA|16|NA|TRBV9
TGTGCCAGCAGCTTACTGACAGGACCCTCTGGAAACACCATATATTTT
CASSLLTGPSGNTIYF
>TRBJ2-2|NA|15|TRBD2|TRBV11-2
TGTGCCAGCAGCCCACTGGGAGCGGGAACCGGGGAGCTGTTTTTT
CASSPLGAGTGELFF
>TRBJ1-1|NA|15|NA|TRBV6-5
TGTGCCAGCAGTTACGGTCGAGGGCGTCACACTGAAGCTTTCTTT
CASSYGRGRHTEAFF
>TRBJ2-1|NA|16|TRBD2|TRBV6-6
TGTGCCAGCAATTACCCCGGGACTAGCGCTAACAATGAGCAGTTCTTC
CASNYPGTSANNEQFF
>TRBJ2-7|NA|16|NA|TRBV5-1
TGCGCCAGCAGCTTGCCTCGGTTTGGGGCGAGCGACGAGCAGTACTTC
CASSLPRFGASDEQYF
>TRBJ1-1|NA|15|TRBD1|TRBV6-1
TGTGCCAGCGACGGGACAGGGGGGGGATTCACTGAAGCTTTCTTT
CASDGTGGGFTEAFF
>TRBJ2-7|NA|15|TRBD1|TRBV7-9
TGTGCCAGCAGCGGTAGAGGGACAGGGCAGGGCGAGCAGTACTTC
CASSGRGTGQGEQYF
>TRBJ2-3|NA|18|TRBD2|TRBV2
TGTGCCAGCAGTGAAGCGCTGAGCGGGGGTACTAGCACAGATACGCAGTATTTT
CASSEALSGGTSTDTQYF
>TRBJ2-7|NA|15|NA|TRBV7-3
TGTGCCAGCAGCTTACGGCCCGGGCCCCCCTACGAGCAGTACTTC
CASSLRPGPPYEQYF
>TRBJ2-1|NA|16|TRBD1|TRBV5-1
TGCGCCAGCAGCCAGAGGGACAGGGGGCCGAGTAATGAGCAGTTCTTC
CASSQRDRGPSNEQFF
>TRBJ2-7|NA|18|TRBD1|TRBV28
TGTGCCAGCAGTCACTACCCCCTTCGGAAGGGGGCGACGGGCGAGCAGTACTTC
CASSHYPLRKGATGEQYF
>TRBJ2-7|NA|15|NA|TRBV4-2
TGTGCCAGCAGCCAAGAAGGCAGAAACCCCTACGAGCAGTACTTC
CASSQEGRNPYEQYF
>TRBJ2-3|NA|11|NA|TRBV10-3
TGTGCCATCAGTGCGTCAGATACGCAGTATTTT
CAISASDTQYF
>TRBJ2-3|NA|15|TRBD2|TRBV2
TGTGCCAGCAGTCTCCTAGCGGGAGGCACAGATACGCAGTATTTT
CASSLLAGGTDTQYF
>TRBJ1-2|NA|14|TRBD1|TRBV9
TGTGCCAGCAGCGTAGGGACAGGGGACTATGGCTACACCTTC
CASSVGTGDYGYTF
>TRBJ2-3|NA|15|TRBD2|TRBV9
TGTGCCAGCAGCGTAGAGGGCGGGGGGACAGATACGCAGTATTTT
CASSVEGGGTDTQYF
>TRBJ1-5|NA|14|NA|TRBV2
TGTGCCAGCAGTTTTTCACTGTACGATCAGCCCCAGCATTTT
CASSFSLYDQPQHF
>TRBJ1-1|NA|16|NA|TRBV28
TGTGCCAGCAGTTCTTCCGGGACGGGGTATAGAGCTGAAGCTTTCTTT
CASSSSGTGYRAEAFF
>TRBJ1-5|NA|16|TRBD1|TRBV28
TGTGCCAGCAGTCTCGGAGGCAGGGGGCGCAATCAGCCCCAGCATTTT
CASSLGGRGRNQPQHF
>TRBJ2-2|NA|18|TRBD2|TRBV2
TGTGCCAGCAGTGAGGGGCTAGCGGGAGGGCCGGTCACCGGGGAGCTGTTTTTT
CASSEGLAGGPVTGELFF
>TRBJ2-3|NA|14|TRBD2|TRBV4-1
TGCGCCAGCAGCTATCGGGAGGTGGGTGATACGCAGTATTTT
CASSYREVGDTQYF
>TRBJ2-7|NA|14|TRBD1|TRBV7-2
TGTGCCAGCAGCACACGGACAGGGGGCTACGAGCAGTACTTC
CASSTRTGGYEQYF
>TRBJ2-7|NA|16|NA|TRBV30
TGTGCCTGGAGTATGGAAGAGGGGCCACGCTCCTACGAGCAGTACTTC
CAWSMEEGPRSYEQYF
>TRBJ1-4|NA|16|NA|TRBV28
TGTGCCAGCAGTTTAGACCTGGCACCAACTAATGAAAAACTGTTTTTT
CASSLDLAPTNEKLFF
>TRBJ2-3|NA|17|TRBD2|TRBV4-2
TGTGCCAGCAGCCGAGGACTAGCGGGACGTAGCACAGATACGCAGTATTTT
CASSRGLAGRSTDTQYF
>TRBJ2-5|NA|14|NA|TRBV6-6
TGTGCCAGCAGTTATCCTAACAGAAAAGAGACCCAGTACTTC
CASSYPNRKETQYF